The 32 T cell receptor beta chains below come from one sample, sequenced in a study of blood T cell repertoires in COVID-19. Clones were sequenced by immunoSEQ multiplex PCR, and TCRdb holds only the in-frame ones, with some missing. The sample holds 200,000 to 250,000 clones; around 89% are singletons and the top ten take 1.5% to 2%. The sequenced sample was peripheral blood. These receptors were obtained from a man between 65 and 79 years old with acute or convalescent COVID-19.

The rearrangement links TRBV6-4 to TRBJ2-3, with a tentative D call TRBD2 (5 bases). This CDR3 has 15 amino acids. Germline V gene data show CDR1 as MRHNA and CDR2 as SNTAGT. Deletions cut 6 bases from V and 2 bases from J, with 15 bases between. The CDR3 here is CASSPILGSTDTQYF. The DNA for the CDR3 is TGTGCCAGCAGCCCAATACTAGGGTCCACAGATACGCAGTATTTT.

The rearrangement joins TRBV7-3 to TRBJ2-3; the D call may be TRBD1 or TRBD2 (5 bases each). This CDR3 is 13 amino acids long. Germline CDR1 reads SGHTA; CDR2 reads FQGTGA. Trimming shortened V by 10 bases and J by 0 bases, and 11 bases separated the two germline ends. CDR3 protein: CATREPSTDTQYF. The CDR3 DNA follows: TGTGCCACCAGGGAGCCTAGCACAGATACGCAGTATTTT.

The rearrangement links TRBV5-1 to TRBJ1-2; D may be TRBD1 (5 bases). V was cut by 4 bases and J by 4 bases, with 11 bases left in between. Germline V gene sequence: CDR1 SGHRS, CDR2 YFSETQ. CDR3 length: 13 amino acids. CDR3 DNA sequence: TGCGCCAGCAGCACAGGACAAATCTATGGCTACACCTTC. Protein: CASSTGQIYGYTF. Supplemented by reference TRBV5-1 and TRBJ1-2, the full variable domain reads KAGVTQTPRYLIKTRGQQVTLSCSPISGHRSVSWYQQTPGQGLQFLFEYFSETQRNKGNFPGRFSGRQFSNSRSEMNVSTLELGDSALYLCASSTGQIYGYTFGSGTRLTVV.

The chain has TRBV7-9 and TRBJ1-1; possible D gene TRBD1, 5 bases. CDR3 length: 15 amino acids. CDR1 and CDR2 (germline): SEHNR, FQNEAQ (reference sequence). The germline V and J ends were trimmed by 0 bases and 3 bases, with 11 bases remaining between them. CDR3 nucleotide sequence: TGTGCCAGCAGCTTAGCCGGGGGGTGGGACACTGAAGCTTTCTTT. Protein product: CASSLAGGWDTEAFF.

This chain connects TRBV6-2 or TRBV6-3 to TRBJ2-1; TRBD2 agrees at 10 bases. The J segment lost 1 base and the V segment lost 2 bases, leaving 8 bases of the junction unmatched. This CDR3 spans 18 amino acids. Germline CDR1 reads MNHEY; CDR2 reads SVGEGT. The CDR3 loop reads CASSYALSGRGSYNEQFF. CDR3 DNA sequence: TGTGCCAGCAGTTACGCCCTGAGCGGGAGGGGATCCTACAATGAGCAGTTCTTC.

The chain is built from TRBV19 and TRBJ1-1; tentative D call: TRBD1 (5 bases). Germline lookup yields CDR1 LNHDA and CDR2 SQIVND (reference sequence). Trimming pared 4 bases from V and 3 bases from J, leaving 9 bases between. The CDR3 runs 13 residues. CDR3 in amino acids: CASSNRRDTEAFF. DNA for the CDR3: TGTGCCAGTAGTAATCGCAGGGACACTGAAGCTTTCTTT.

The rearrangement uses TRBV19 and TRBJ2-1; possible D gene TRBD2, 5 bases. The CDR3 is made up of 15 amino acids. Germline V gene sequence: CDR1 LNHDA, CDR2 SQIVND (reference sequence). Trimming pared 5 bases from V and 4 bases from J, leaving 15 bases between. CDR3 in DNA: TGTGCCAGTAGTGTTCCGGGATCTCAATACAATGAGCAGTTCTTC. Its protein product is CASSVPGSQYNEQFF.

V is TRBV11-1 and J is TRBJ1-6; D uncertain. Germline loops: CDR1 SGHAT, CDR2 FQDESV (reference sequence). The CDR3 runs 15 residues. Trimming took off 5 bases at V and 14 bases at J, with 22 bases between the two ends. CDR3 protein: CASSRDPGRERALHF. DNA of the CDR3: TGTGCCAGCAGCCGCGACCCCGGGAGGGAAAGAGCCCTCCACTTT. Full variable domain (outside the CDR3, taken from reference TRBV11-1 and TRBJ1-6): EAEVAQSPRYKITEKSQAVAFWCDPISGHATLYWYRQILGQGPELLVQFQDESVVDDSQLPKDRFSAERLKGVDSTLKIQPAELGDSAMYLCASSRDPGRERALHFGNGTRLTVT.

The chain joins TRBV10-3 to TRBJ2-3, with 7 nucleotides matching TRBD1. V lost 3 bases and J lost 3; bases outside the gene matches: 12. The CDR3 extends over 17 amino acids. Germline V lookup: CDR1 ENHRY, CDR2 SYGVKD. For the CDR3, the DNA is TGTGCCATCAGTGAACCCACGAGGGGGCTTGATACAGATACGCAGTATTTT. Its translation: CAISEPTRGLDTDTQYF.

This rearrangement joins TRBV18 to TRBJ2-1; 8 nucleotides line up with TRBD2. After removal of 0 bases from V and 5 bases from J, the junction contained 9 bases not matched to a gene. The CDR3 is 17 amino acids. Per the germline V gene, CDR1 is KGHSH and CDR2 is LQKENI. The DNA for the CDR3 is TGTGCCAGCTCACCACCGGAGGCTAGCGGGCCAAACAATGAGCAGTTCTTC. Translation: CASSPPEASGPNNEQFF.

The chain has TRBV5-1 and TRBJ1-1; no definite D call. Germline CDR1 and CDR2: SGHRS and YFSETQ. V lost 7 bases and J 2 bases, leaving 12 bases between the germline ends. This CDR3 is 13 amino acids long. The DNA for the CDR3 is TGCGCCAGCGGAAGAGACTCCAACACTGAAGCTTTCTTT. This gives the protein CASGRDSNTEAFF. Combining the CDR3 with reference TRBV5-1 and TRBJ1-1 gives the whole variable domain KAGVTQTPRYLIKTRGQQVTLSCSPISGHRSVSWYQQTPGQGLQFLFEYFSETQRNKGNFPGRFSGRQFSNSRSEMNVSTLELGDSALYLCASGRDSNTEAFFGQGTRLTVV.

The rearrangement joins TRBV5-6 to TRBJ1-4, with 9 bases fitting TRBD1. V shed 1 base, J shed 8 bases, and the junction held 6 bases outside the gene matches. This CDR3 is built from 15 residues. Germline V gene lookup returns CDR1 SGHDT and CDR2 YYEEEE. CDR3 protein: CASSLTGQGREKLFF. DNA for the CDR3: TGTGCCAGCAGCTTGACGGGACAGGGAAGGGAAAAACTGTTTTTT.

The rearrangement joins TRBV5-1 to TRBJ2-2; the match to TRBD2 covers 16 bases. This CDR3 has 20 residues. Germline V gives CDR1 SGHRS, CDR2 YFSETQ. V shed 4 bases, J shed 5 bases, and the junction held 14 bases outside the gene matches. The CDR3 nucleotides read TGCGCCAGCAGCCGAGGGACTAGCGGGAGGGCCGGCGAAGGGACCGGGGAGCTGTTTTTT. Its translation is CASSRGTSGRAGEGTGELFF.

The chain joins TRBV27 to TRBJ2-1, with D tentatively TRBD2 (7 bases). This CDR3 contains 16 residues. V lost 6 bases and J lost 4, with 19 bases in between. Germline values: CDR1 MNHEY, CDR2 SMNVEV (reference sequence). The CDR3 region has the DNA TGTGCCAGCAGGCGGGGGCGGGCCGAGAGGTACAATGAGCAGTTCTTC. It encodes CASRRGRAERYNEQFF.

The rearrangement links TRBV4-1 to TRBJ1-4, with TRBD1 as a possible D gene (6 bases). CDR1 and CDR2 from the germline V gene are MGHRA and YSYEKL. Trimming left V 0 bases short and J 5 bases short, with 13 bases between. The CDR3 length is 16 residues. This chain's CDR3 is CASSQDVAGANEKLFF. CDR3 in DNA: TGCGCCAGCAGCCAAGATGTGGCAGGGGCCAATGAAAAACTGTTTTTT.

V usage is TRBV5-5 and J usage is TRBJ2-6; no reliable D call. V lost 0 bases to trimming and J lost 0 bases, with 10 bases between them. The V gene's germline CDR1 is SGHKS and CDR2 YYEKEE (reference sequence). CDR3 length: 17 residues. The CDR3 protein is CASSLAPVSSGANVLTF. The CDR3 region has the DNA TGTGCCAGCAGCTTGGCTCCAGTAAGCTCTGGGGCCAACGTCCTGACTTTC.

The rearrangement links TRBV29-1 to TRBJ2-2; no definite D call. The CDR3 spans 11 residues. Between the trimmed V and J ends, which lost 5 bases and 3 bases, there was a span of 4 bases. Looked up from germline, CDR1 is SQVTM and CDR2 is ANQGSEA. In DNA, the CDR3 is TGCAGCGTTATATACACCGGGGAGCTGTTTTTT. Amino acid sequence: CSVIYTGELFF.

The chain couples TRBV28 to TRBJ1-3, with TRBD1 identical over 9 bases. V was pared by 3 bases and J by 2 bases, with 5 bases of the junction left unmatched. Per the germline V gene, CDR1 is MDHEN and CDR2 is SYDVKM. The CDR3 runs to 16 residues. CDR3 in amino acids: CASSFGTGFTGNTIYF. The CDR3 DNA reads as TGTGCCAGCAGTTTCGGGACAGGGTTTACTGGAAACACCATATATTTT.

This rearrangement joins TRBV27 to TRBJ2-7; 13 positions match TRBD2. The germline gives CDR1 MNHEY, CDR2 SMNVEV (reference sequence). V was clipped by 5 bases and J by 3 bases; unmatched bases: 4. The CDR3 totals 15 residues. CDR3 nucleotide sequence: TGTGCCAGCAGTCCCGGACTAGCGGGGGTCTACGAGCAGTACTTC. It encodes CASSPGLAGVYEQYF.

The V call is TRBV3-1 (or the pseudogene TRBV3-2), the J call TRBJ1-5; tentative D call: TRBD1 (6 bases). The CDR3 is made up of 14 amino acids. With 4 bases removed from V and 3 bases from J, the gap between germline ends came to 10 bases. Germline CDR1 and CDR2: LGHDT and YNNKEL (reference sequence). The DNA for the CDR3 is TGTGCCAGCAGCCCCGGACAGCTCAATCAGCCCCAGCATTTT. Its translation is CASSPGQLNQPQHF.

The DNA for the CDR3 is TGCGCCAGCACCCCCCGGGCGGGAGGATTGGTGGATGAGCAGTTCTTC. It yields the protein CASTPRAGGLVDEQFF. The chain carries TRBV5-1 and TRBJ2-1; 8 nucleotides align to TRBD2. Germline V gene sequence: CDR1 SGHRS, CDR2 YFSETQ. This CDR3 region has 16 residues. The ends lost 6 bases at V and 8 bases at J; junction bases unmatched: 16.

This chain connects TRBV6-5 to TRBJ2-2, with D possibly being TRBD2 (5 bases). V was cut by 7 bases and J by 8 bases, with 11 bases left in between. This CDR3 has 12 residues. The germline V gene has CDR1 MNHEY and CDR2 SVGAGI. CDR3 coding DNA: TGTGCCAGCAAAGGGAGTGGGGGGGAGCTGTTTTTT. Encoded protein: CASKGSGGELFF.

As for this clone: Other DNA sequences in this specimen translate into the identical CDR3. The rearrangement joins TRBV19 to TRBJ2-1; D possibly corresponds to TRBD1 (6 bases). CDR3 size: 14 residues. The V end lost 7 bases, the J end lost 1 base, and 11 bases lay between the germline ends. Germline CDR1 reads LNHDA; CDR2 reads SQIVND (reference sequence). CDR3 in amino acids: CASTQQGSYNEQFF. CDR3 nucleotides: TGTGCCAGTACCCAACAGGGTTCCTACAATGAGCAGTTCTTC.

This chain joins TRBV11-3 and TRBJ1-5; maybe TRBD1 (5 bases). The CDR3 is 16 residues long. CDR1 is SGHNT and CDR2 is YENEEA in the germline V gene. Trimming removed 2 bases at V and 2 bases at J, with 13 bases between. The CDR3 DNA reads as TGTGCCAGCAGCTTATTGGGGCGGGACCGCAATCAGCCCCAGCATTTT. Protein: CASSLLGRDRNQPQHF.

The rearrangement links TRBV6-5 to TRBJ2-7; the D is unclear. Germline V gene data show CDR1 as MNHEY and CDR2 as SVGAGI. Trimming pared 0 bases from V and 6 bases from J, leaving 15 bases between. The CDR3 loop spans 15 amino acids. The CDR3 sequence: CASSYSSGSPSEQYF. The DNA for the CDR3 is TGTGCCAGCAGTTACTCCTCCGGGTCCCCCTCCGAGCAGTACTTC.

The V and J genes are TRBV7-2 and TRBJ2-3; TRBD2 is a possible D gene (5 bases). CDR1 and CDR2 from the germline V gene are SGHTA and FQGNSA. V lost 3 bases and J 9 bases, leaving 19 bases between the germline ends. The CDR3 extends over 15 amino acids. This CDR3 is CASSFYSLATRTQYF. CDR3 sequence (DNA): TGTGCCAGCAGCTTCTACTCCCTAGCCACACGCACGCAGTATTTT.

The CDR3 sequence: CASSPSSGDGEQFF. CDR3 sequence (DNA): TGTGCCAGCAGCCCCTCTAGCGGGGACGGTGAGCAGTTCTTC. This chain joins TRBV9 and TRBJ2-1, with 9 bases fitting TRBD2. The length of the CDR3 is 14 residues. The germline CDR1 and CDR2 sequences are SGDLS and YYNGEE. Trimming cost V 4 bases and J 9 bases; bases outside gene matches: 8.

The rearrangement links TRBV5-1 to TRBJ2-2; 11 bases fit TRBD2. V gave up 4 bases and J gave up 5 bases; unmatched junction bases: 4. This CDR3 comprises 15 residues. Germline CDR1 and CDR2: SGHRS and YFSETQ. CDR3: CASSSTSGSTGELFF. In DNA, the CDR3 is TGCGCCAGCAGCAGCACTAGCGGGAGTACCGGGGAGCTGTTTTTT.

In DNA form, the CDR3 reads TGTGCCAGCAGACCGAGAGGGACAGGGACCTACGAGCAGTACTTC. Translating it yields CASRPRGTGTYEQYF. V gene TRBV27 combines with J gene TRBJ2-7; 9 bases map to TRBD1. J gave up 2 bases and V 6 bases, and 8 bases lay outside the gene matches. The CDR3 has 15 amino acids. From germline, CDR1 is MNHEY and CDR2 SMNVEV (reference sequence).

The genes are TRBV19 and TRBJ2-7, with 11 bases fitting TRBD2. The ends lost 3 bases at V and 2 bases at J; junction bases unmatched: 3. There are 15 residues in the CDR3. Germline CDR1 LNHDA, CDR2 SQIVND (reference sequence). The CDR3 DNA follows: TGTGCCAGTAGTATGACTAGCGGGAACACCTACGAGCAGTACTTC. Its translation is CASSMTSGNTYEQYF.

The V gene is TRBV30, the J gene TRBJ2-1; 10 bases are shared with TRBD2. Germline values: CDR1 GTSNPN, CDR2 SVGIG (reference sequence). This CDR3 has 15 residues. J lost 6 bases, V lost 4 bases, and 9 bases had no gene match. CDR3 sequence reads: CAWTRLAGWTNEQFF. The CDR3 DNA is TGTGCCTGGACGAGACTAGCGGGTTGGACCAATGAGCAGTTCTTC.

In its sample, this clone was seen once. This chain connects TRBV5-4 to TRBJ2-1, with a tentative D call TRBD1 (6 bases). The CDR3 has 13 amino acids. The ends were cut back, 4 bases at V and 6 bases at J, with 11 bases in the middle. The V gene's germline CDR1 is SGHNT and CDR2 YYREEE (reference sequence). CDR3 sequence reads: CASSRTEANEQFF. In DNA, the CDR3 is TGTGCCAGCAGCCGGACAGAAGCCAATGAGCAGTTCTTC.